This TCR beta chain was sequenced during a study of blood T cell repertoires in COVID-19. TCRdb keeps only in-frame clones here, not all; method: immunoSEQ multiplex PCR. The table includes 17,000 or so clones, 81% detected once. This clone was observed a few times. This CDR3 has 13 amino acids. V lost 6 bases to trimming and J lost 4 bases, with 12 bases between them. Germline V gives CDR1 SNHLY, CDR2 FYNNEI. This clonotype originated in a middle-aged man with active or convalescent COVID-19. J is TRBJ1-1 and V is TRBV2; D perhaps matches TRBD1 (6 bases). The sequenced sample was peripheral blood. The CDR3 sequence is CASRDSGGTEAFF. The DNA for the CDR3 is TGTGCCAGCAGGGACAGTGGGGGCACTGAAGCTTTCTTT.